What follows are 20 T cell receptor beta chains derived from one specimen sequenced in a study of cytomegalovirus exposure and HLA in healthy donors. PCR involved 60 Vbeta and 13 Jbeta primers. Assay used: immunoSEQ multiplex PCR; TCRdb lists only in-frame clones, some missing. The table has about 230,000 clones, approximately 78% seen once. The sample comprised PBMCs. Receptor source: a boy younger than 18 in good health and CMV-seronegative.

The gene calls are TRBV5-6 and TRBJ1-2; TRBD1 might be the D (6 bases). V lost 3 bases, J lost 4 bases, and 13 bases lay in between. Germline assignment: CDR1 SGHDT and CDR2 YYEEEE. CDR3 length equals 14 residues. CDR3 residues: CASSSRGAGYGYTF. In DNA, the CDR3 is TGTGCCAGCAGCTCCCGGGGGGCAGGCTATGGCTACACCTTC.

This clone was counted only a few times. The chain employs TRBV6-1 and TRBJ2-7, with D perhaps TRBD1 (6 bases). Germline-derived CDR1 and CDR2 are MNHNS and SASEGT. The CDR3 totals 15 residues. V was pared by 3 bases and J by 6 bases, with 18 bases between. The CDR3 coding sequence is TGTGCCAGCAGTGAGGCCCCAACAGGGTCTAGCGAGCAGTACTTC. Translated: CASSEAPTGSSEQYF.

The CDR3 sequence is CASSASSGTVRDTQYF. The DNA for the CDR3 is TGTGCCAGCAGCGCCTCCTCCGGGACAGTCAGAGATACGCAGTATTTT. The chain links TRBV7-9 to TRBJ2-3; 7 positions agree with TRBD1. This CDR3 contains 16 residues. CDR1 is SEHNR, CDR2 FQNEAQ, per germline (reference sequence). V trimming: 5 bases; J trimming: 5 bases; junction bases outside the gene matches: 13.

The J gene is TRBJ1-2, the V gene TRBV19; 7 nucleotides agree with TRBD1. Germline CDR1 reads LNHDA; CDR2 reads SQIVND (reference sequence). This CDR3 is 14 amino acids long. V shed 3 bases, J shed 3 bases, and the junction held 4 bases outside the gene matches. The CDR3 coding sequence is TGTGCCAGTAGTATCCCGGACAGGTACTATGGCTACACCTTC. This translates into CASSIPDRYYGYTF.

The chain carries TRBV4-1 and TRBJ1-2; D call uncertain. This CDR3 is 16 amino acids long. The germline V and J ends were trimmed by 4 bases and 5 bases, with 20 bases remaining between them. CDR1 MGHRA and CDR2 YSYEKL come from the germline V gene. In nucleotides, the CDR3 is TGCGCCAGCAGCCGAAGAGACGGAGGAAGTAGTTATGGCTACACCTTC. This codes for CASSRRDGGSSYGYTF.

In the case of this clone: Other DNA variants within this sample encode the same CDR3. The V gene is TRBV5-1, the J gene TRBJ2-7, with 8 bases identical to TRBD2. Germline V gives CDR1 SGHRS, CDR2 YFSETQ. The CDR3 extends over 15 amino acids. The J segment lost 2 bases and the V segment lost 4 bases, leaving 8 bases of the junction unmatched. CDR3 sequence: CASSLEASGPYEQYF. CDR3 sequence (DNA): TGCGCCAGCAGCCTGGAGGCTAGCGGGCCCTACGAGCAGTACTTC.

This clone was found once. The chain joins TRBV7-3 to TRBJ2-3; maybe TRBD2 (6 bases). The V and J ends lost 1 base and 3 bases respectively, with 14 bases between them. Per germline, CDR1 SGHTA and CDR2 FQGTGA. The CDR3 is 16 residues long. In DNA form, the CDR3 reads TGTGCCAGCAGCTTAAGTGGTGGGGCGGGGACAGATACGCAGTATTTT. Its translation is CASSLSGGAGTDTQYF.

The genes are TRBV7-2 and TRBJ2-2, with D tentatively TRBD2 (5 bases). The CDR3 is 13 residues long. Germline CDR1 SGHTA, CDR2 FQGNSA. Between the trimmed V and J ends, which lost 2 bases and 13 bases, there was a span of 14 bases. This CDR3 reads CASSLLSRDVLFF. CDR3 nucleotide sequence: TGTGCCAGCAGCTTATTGTCTCGGGATGTGCTGTTTTTT.

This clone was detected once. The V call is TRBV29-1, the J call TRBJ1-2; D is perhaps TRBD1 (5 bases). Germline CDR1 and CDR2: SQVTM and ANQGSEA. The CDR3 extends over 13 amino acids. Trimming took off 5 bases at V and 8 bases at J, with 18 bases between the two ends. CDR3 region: CSVIQVPMGGYTF. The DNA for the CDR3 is TGCAGCGTTATACAGGTTCCGATGGGGGGCTACACCTTC.

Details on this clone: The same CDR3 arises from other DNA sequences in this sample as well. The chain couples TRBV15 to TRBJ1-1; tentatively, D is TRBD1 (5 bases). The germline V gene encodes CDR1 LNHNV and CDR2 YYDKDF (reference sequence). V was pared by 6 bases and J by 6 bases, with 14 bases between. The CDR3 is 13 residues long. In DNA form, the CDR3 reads TGTGCCACCAGTTTGGGGCGGCCGGCTGAAGCTTTCTTT. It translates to CATSLGRPAEAFF.

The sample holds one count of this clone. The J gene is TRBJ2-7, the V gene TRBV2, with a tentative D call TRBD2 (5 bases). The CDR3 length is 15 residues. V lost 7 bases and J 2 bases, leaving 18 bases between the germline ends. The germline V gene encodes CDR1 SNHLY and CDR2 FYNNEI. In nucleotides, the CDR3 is TGTGCCAGCACCCCGTCTTACGGCGGGCCCTACGAGCAGTACTTC. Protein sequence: CASTPSYGGPYEQYF.

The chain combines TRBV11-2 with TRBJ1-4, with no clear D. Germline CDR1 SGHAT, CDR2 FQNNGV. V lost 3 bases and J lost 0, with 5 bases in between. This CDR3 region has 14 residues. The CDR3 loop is CASSFQATNEKLFF. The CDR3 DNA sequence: TGTGCCAGCAGCTTTCAGGCAACTAATGAAAAACTGTTTTTT.

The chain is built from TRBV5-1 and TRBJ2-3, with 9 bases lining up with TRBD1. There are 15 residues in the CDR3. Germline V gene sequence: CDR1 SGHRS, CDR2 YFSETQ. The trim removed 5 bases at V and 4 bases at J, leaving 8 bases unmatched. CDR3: CASRRGDRVSDTQYF. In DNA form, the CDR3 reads TGCGCCAGCAGACGCGGGGACAGGGTTTCAGATACGCAGTATTTT.

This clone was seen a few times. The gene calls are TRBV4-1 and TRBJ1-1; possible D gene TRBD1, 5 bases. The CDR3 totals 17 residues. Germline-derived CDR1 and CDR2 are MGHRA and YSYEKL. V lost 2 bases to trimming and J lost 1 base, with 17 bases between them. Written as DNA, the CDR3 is TGCGCCAGCAGCCAAACAGGCCGACGCCGAGAGAACACTGAAGCTTTCTTT. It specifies CASSQTGRRRENTEAFF.

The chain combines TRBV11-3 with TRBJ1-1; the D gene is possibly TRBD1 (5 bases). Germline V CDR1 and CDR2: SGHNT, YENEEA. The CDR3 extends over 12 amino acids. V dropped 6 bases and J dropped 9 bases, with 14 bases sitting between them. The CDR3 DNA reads TGTGCCAGCAGACGATCCGGGACTCAAGCTTTCTTT. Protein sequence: CASRRSGTQAFF.

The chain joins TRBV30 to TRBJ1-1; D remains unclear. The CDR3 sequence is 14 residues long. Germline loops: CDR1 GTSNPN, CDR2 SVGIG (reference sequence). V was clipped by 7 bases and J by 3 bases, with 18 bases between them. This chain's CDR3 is CALTLDPRDTEAFF. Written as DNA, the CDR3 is TGTGCCTTAACCTTGGATCCCCGGGACACTGAAGCTTTCTTT. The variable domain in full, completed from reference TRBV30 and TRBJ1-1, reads SQTIHQWPATLVQPVGSPLSLECTVEGTSNPNLYWYRQAAGRGLQLLFYSVGIGQISSEVPQNLSASRPQDRQFILSSKKLLLSDSGFYLCALTLDPRDTEAFFGQGTRLTVV.

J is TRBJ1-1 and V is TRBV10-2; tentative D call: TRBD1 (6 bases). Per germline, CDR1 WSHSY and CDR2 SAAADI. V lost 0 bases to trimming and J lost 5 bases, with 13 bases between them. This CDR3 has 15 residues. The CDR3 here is CASSESGQGMTEAFF. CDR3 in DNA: TGCGCCAGCAGTGAGTCGGGTCAGGGGATGACTGAAGCTTTCTTT.

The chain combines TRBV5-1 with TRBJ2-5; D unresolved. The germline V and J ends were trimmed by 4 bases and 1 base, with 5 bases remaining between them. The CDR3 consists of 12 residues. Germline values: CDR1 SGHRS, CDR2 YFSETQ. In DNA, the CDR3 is TGCGCCAGCAGCCTCCCCCAAGAGACCCAGTACTTC. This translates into CASSLPQETQYF.

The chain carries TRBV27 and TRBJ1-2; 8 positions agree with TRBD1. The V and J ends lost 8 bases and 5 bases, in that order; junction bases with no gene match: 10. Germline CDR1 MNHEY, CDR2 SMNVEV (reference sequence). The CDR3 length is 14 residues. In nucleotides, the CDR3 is TGTGCCAGCTCAATTACAGGGGGTCTTTATGGCTACACCTTC. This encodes CASSITGGLYGYTF.

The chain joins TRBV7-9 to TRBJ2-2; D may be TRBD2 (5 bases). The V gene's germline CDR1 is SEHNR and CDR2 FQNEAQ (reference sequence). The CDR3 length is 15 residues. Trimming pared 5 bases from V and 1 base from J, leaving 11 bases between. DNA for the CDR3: TGTGCCAGCAGCCCCACGGGGATGAACACCGGGGAGCTGTTTTTT. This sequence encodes CASSPTGMNTGELFF.